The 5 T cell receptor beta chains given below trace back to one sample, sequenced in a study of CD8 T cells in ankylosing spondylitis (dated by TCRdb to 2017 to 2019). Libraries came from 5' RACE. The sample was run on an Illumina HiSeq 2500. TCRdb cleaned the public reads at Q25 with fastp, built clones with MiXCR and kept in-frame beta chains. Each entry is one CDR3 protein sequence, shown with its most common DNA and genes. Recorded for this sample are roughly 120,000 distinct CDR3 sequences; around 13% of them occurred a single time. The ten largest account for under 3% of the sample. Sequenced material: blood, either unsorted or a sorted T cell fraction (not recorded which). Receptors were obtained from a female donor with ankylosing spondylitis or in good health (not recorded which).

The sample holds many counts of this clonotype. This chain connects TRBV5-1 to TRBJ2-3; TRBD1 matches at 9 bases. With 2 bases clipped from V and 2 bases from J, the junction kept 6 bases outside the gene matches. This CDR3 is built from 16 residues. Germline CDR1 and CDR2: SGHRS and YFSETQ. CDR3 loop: CASSLQGARITDTQYF. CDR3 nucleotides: TGCGCCAGCAGCTTACAGGGGGCGCGTATCACAGATACGCAGTATTTT.

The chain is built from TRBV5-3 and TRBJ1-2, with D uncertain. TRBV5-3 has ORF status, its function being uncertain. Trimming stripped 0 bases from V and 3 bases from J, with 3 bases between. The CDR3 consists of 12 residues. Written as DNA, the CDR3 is TGTGCCAGAAGCTTGGCGGACTATGGCTACACCTTC. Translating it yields CARSLADYGYTF.

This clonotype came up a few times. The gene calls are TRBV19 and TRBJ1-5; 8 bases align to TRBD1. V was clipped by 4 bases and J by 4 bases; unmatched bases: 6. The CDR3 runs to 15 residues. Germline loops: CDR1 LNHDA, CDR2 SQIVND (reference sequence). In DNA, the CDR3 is TGTGCCAGTAGTACCGGACAGGGATGGAATCAGCCCCAGCATTTT. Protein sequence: CASSTGQGWNQPQHF.

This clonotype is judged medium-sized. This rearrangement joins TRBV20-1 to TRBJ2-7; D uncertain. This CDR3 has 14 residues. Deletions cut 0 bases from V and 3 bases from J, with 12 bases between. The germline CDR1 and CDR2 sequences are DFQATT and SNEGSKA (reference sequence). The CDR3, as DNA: TGCAGTGCTAGAGATCGCAGGAGCCTCTACGAGCAGTACTTC. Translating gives CSARDRRSLYEQYF.

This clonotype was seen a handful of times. The CDR3 DNA reads as TGTGCCAGCAGCTTCACGGGAGGGAGAGAGACCCAGTACTTC. Amino acid sequence: CASSFTGGRETQYF. The chain combines TRBV7-9 with TRBJ2-5; TRBD2 agrees at 8 bases. V lost 3 bases to trimming and J lost 4 bases; unmatched junction nucleotides: 4. Germline V gene data show CDR1 as SEHNR and CDR2 as FQNEAQ (reference sequence). This CDR3 region has 14 residues.